One sample yielded the 15 T cell receptor beta chains listed below, sequenced in a study of blood T cells in healthy people across ages (dated by TCRdb to between 2014 and 2017). The method was 5' RACE. Instrument on record: Illumina HiSeq 2500. A second PCR of roughly 6 to 12 cycles was run with a J-beta primer mix and a sample-barcoded 5' primer. TCRdb handled the public reads itself, with Q25 trimming in fastp and clone calling in MiXCR, and kept productive beta chains. Identical CDR3 protein sequences are pooled into one entry, listed with their most common genes and DNA. This sample is represented by about 1,800,000 distinct CDR3 sequences; 28% of them were singletons. The biggest ten clones account for roughly 8% of the sample. What was sequenced was blood. The receptors shown here come from a woman younger than 45 in good health.

This clonotype was picked up a small number of times. This chain joins TRBV25-1 and TRBJ2-1, with 10 bases that match TRBD2. After removal of 6 bases from V and 8 bases from J, the junction contained 13 bases not matched to a gene. Germline V gives CDR1 MGHDK, CDR2 SYGVNS. CDR3 length equals 16 residues. The CDR3 protein is CASSPYLSGRGDEQFF. In nucleotides, the CDR3 is TGTGCCAGCAGCCCATATTTGAGCGGGAGGGGGGATGAGCAGTTCTTC.

The rearrangement joins TRBV6-5 to TRBJ1-1; 8 bases map to TRBD1. Germline V lookup: CDR1 MNHEY, CDR2 SVGAGI. CDR3 length: 15 amino acids. V trimming: 6 bases; J trimming: 7 bases; junction bases outside the gene matches: 13. Here the CDR3 reads CASRDSGTGGGEAFF. The DNA for the CDR3 is TGTGCCAGCAGGGATTCCGGGACAGGAGGTGGTGAAGCTTTCTTT.

The sample holds a few counts of this clonotype. The chain recombines TRBV30 with TRBJ2-1; 11 bases agree with TRBD2. The J segment lost 8 bases and the V segment lost 4 bases, leaving 7 bases of the junction unmatched. The CDR3 is made up of 14 amino acids. Germline V gene lookup returns CDR1 GTSNPN and CDR2 SVGIG (reference sequence). The CDR3 DNA sequence: TGTGCCTGGAAGGTACTAGCGGGAGCCCATGAGCAGTTCTTC. This translates into CAWKVLAGAHEQFF.

The gene calls are TRBV10-1 and TRBJ2-5; 8 nucleotides match TRBD1. From germline, CDR1 is WNHNN and CDR2 SYGVQD (reference sequence). CDR3 length: 14 amino acids. J gave up 5 bases and V 7 bases, and 9 bases lay outside the gene matches. CDR3 loop: CASTPTRGPETQYF. The CDR3 nucleotides are TGCGCCAGCACCCCGACCAGGGGGCCGGAGACCCAGTACTTC.

There are a few counts of this clonotype. The chain links TRBV5-4 to TRBJ2-4; D is ambiguous. This CDR3 spans 15 amino acids. CDR1 is SGHNT, CDR2 YYREEE, per germline (reference sequence). Between the trimmed V and J ends, which lost 2 bases and 0 bases, there was a span of 9 bases. CDR3 residues: CASSFTGLAKNIQYF. In nucleotides, the CDR3 is TGTGCCAGCAGCTTTACGGGTTTAGCCAAAAACATTCAGTACTTC.

This clonotype was seen at least ten times. The V call is TRBV12-3 or TRBV12-4, the J call TRBJ2-7, with 7 nucleotides matching TRBD1. The CDR3 length is 14 residues. The V and J ends lost 7 bases and 5 bases, in that order; junction bases with no gene match: 11. For the CDR3, the DNA is TGTGCCAGCACCCTAACAGGGGAAACGGACGAGCAGTACTTC. Its translation: CASTLTGETDEQYF.

The genes are TRBV12-3 or TRBV12-4 and TRBJ1-2, with TRBD1 matching 9 bases. V was pared by 3 bases and J by 3 bases, with 8 bases of the junction left unmatched. This CDR3 has 16 amino acids. CDR3 loop: CASSFGEDRGYYGYTF. The CDR3 coding sequence is TGTGCCAGCAGTTTTGGGGAAGACAGGGGGTACTATGGCTACACCTTC.

The rearrangement joins TRBV15 to TRBJ2-2, with 15 bases matching TRBD2. Germline V gene sequence: CDR1 LNHNV, CDR2 YYDKDF (reference sequence). The V segment lost 1 base and the J segment 2 bases; nucleotides outside the gene matches: 5. CDR3 length: 19 residues. CDR3 protein: CATSRVQGLAGGNTGELFF. CDR3 nucleotide sequence: TGTGCCACCAGCAGAGTACAGGGACTAGCGGGGGGAAACACCGGGGAGCTGTTTTTT.

The chain employs TRBV20-1 and TRBJ2-1, with 10 nucleotides matching TRBD2. Losses at the gene ends were 3 bases for V and 3 bases for J; bases not matched to a gene: 5. Germline V gene lookup returns CDR1 DFQATT and CDR2 SNEGSKA (reference sequence). CDR3 length: 15 amino acids. CDR3 amino acids: CSASTSGAYYNEQFF. The CDR3 DNA reads TGCAGTGCTAGCACTAGCGGGGCGTACTACAATGAGCAGTTCTTC.

The chain links TRBV5-1 to TRBJ1-2; D perhaps matches TRBD1 (6 bases). V shed 0 bases and J shed 8 bases, with 14 bases lying between them. CDR3 length: 14 amino acids. The germline V gene has CDR1 SGHRS and CDR2 YFSETQ. The CDR3 protein is CASSLGQDRGGYTF. For the CDR3, the DNA is TGCGCCAGCAGCTTGGGACAGGACCGGGGAGGCTACACCTTC.

This clonotype occurred a few times. The genes are TRBV29-1 and TRBJ1-1, with TRBD1 identical over 8 bases. The CDR3 runs to 12 residues. In germline, CDR1 is SQVTM, CDR2 ANQGSEA. V shed 6 bases and J 5 bases; nucleotides not matched to a gene: 5. This CDR3 reads CSVRTGLTEAFF. Here the CDR3 DNA reads TGCAGCGTGAGGACAGGGCTGACTGAAGCTTTCTTT.

This clonotype occurred a few times. The chain links TRBV12-3 or TRBV12-4 to TRBJ1-6, with TRBD1 matching over 9 bases. Losses at the gene ends were 6 bases for V and 5 bases for J; bases not matched to a gene: 5. The CDR3 is 15 amino acids. In nucleotides, the CDR3 is TGTGCCAGCAGGGGGGACAGGGCTCATAATTCACCCCTCCACTTT. Translating it yields CASRGDRAHNSPLHF.

This clonotype was counted only a few times. This sequence joins TRBV7-6 and TRBJ1-4; maybe TRBD1 (5 bases). Trimming took off 5 bases at V and 6 bases at J, with 13 bases between the two ends. Per the germline V gene, CDR1 is SGHVS and CDR2 is FNYEAQ. CDR3 length: 14 residues. The CDR3 bases are TGTGCCAGCAGCCTAAGGGGAATCGATGAAAAACTGTTTTTT. As protein: CASSLRGIDEKLFF.

The J gene is TRBJ2-7, the V gene TRBV5-5, with 8 bases that match TRBD2. Germline V gene lookup returns CDR1 SGHKS and CDR2 YYEKEE (reference sequence). Trimming at V came to 4 bases and at J to 4 bases, leaving 7 bases not matched to a gene. This CDR3 comprises 14 residues. CDR3 loop: CASSQAAGVYEQYF. Here the CDR3 DNA reads TGTGCCAGCAGCCAGGCAGCGGGAGTGTACGAGCAGTACTTC.

The chain has TRBV27 and TRBJ2-6, with D perhaps TRBD2 (5 bases). The CDR3 has 14 residues. Trimming took 4 bases from V and 4 from J, leaving 8 bases between them. The germline CDR1 and CDR2 sequences are MNHEY and SMNVEV (reference sequence). CDR3 residues: CASSYGNGANVLTF. The CDR3 DNA sequence: TGTGCCAGCAGTTACGGGAACGGGGCCAACGTCCTGACTTTC.